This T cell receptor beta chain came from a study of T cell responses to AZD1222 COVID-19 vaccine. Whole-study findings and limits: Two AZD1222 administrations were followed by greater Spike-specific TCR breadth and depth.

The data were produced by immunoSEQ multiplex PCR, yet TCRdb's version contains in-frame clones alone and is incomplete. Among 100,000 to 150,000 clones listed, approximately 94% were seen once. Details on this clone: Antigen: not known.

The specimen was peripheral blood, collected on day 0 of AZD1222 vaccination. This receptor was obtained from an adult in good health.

The CDR3 nucleotides read TGTGCCACCAGCAGAGTAGACGTGAGGGTTGCAGACAATGAGCAGTTCTTC. Residues: CATSRVDVRVADNEQFF. V is TRBV15 and J is TRBJ2-1, with a tentative D call TRBD2 (5 bases). V was pared by 1 base and J by 5 bases, with 18 bases between. This CDR3 region has 17 residues. Per germline, CDR1 LNHNV and CDR2 YYDKDF (reference sequence).